The entry that follows covers one T cell receptor (beta chain) sequence. The target antigen is unknown. The TCR beta cDNA libraries carried unique molecular identifiers. MiXCR was run by TCRdb on the PCR reads, yielding one entry per CDR3 protein. The sample gives roughly 870,000 distinct CDR3 sequences, approximately 53% of which show up once; 4.6% is in the top ten. The V gene's germline CDR1 is DFQATT and CDR2 SNEGSKA (reference sequence). V was clipped by 5 bases and J by 7 bases; unmatched bases: 12. The CDR3 runs to 15 residues. These data come from a study of post-analysis software for immune sequencing data. Overall study findings and caveats: Significantly decreased normalized Chao1 diversity was recorded for multiple sclerosis patients relative to controls. With TRBV5-6, TRBV5-1 and TRBV20-1 included, about 5 TRBV segments were more frequent in patients than in controls.

Sequencing used blood. The receptor was derived from a girl aged 5-17 years with multiple sclerosis. This rearrangement joins TRBV20-1 to TRBJ2-7, with 12 nucleotides matching TRBD2. CDR3 region: CSASKWTSGVGEQYF. CDR3 nucleotide sequence: TGCAGTGCTTCGAAGTGGACTAGCGGGGTTGGGGAGCAGTACTTC.